The 19 T cell receptor beta chains below were found in one sample sequenced in a study. TCRdb passed the RT-PCR reads through MiXCR, listing each CDR3 protein once. Of about 680,000 distinct CDR3 sequences in the sample, approximately 15% are singletons; the top ten hold 3% to 4.5%. The sample comprised memory CD4+ T cells from blood. The source of these receptors is a female donor in good health, serving as a healthy control.

Many counts were recorded for this clonotype. The V and J genes are TRBV10-3 and TRBJ2-1, with D unresolved. V lost 2 bases and J lost 6, with 11 bases in between. Germline lookup yields CDR1 ENHRY and CDR2 SYGVKD. The CDR3 extends over 14 amino acids. CDR3 sequence: CAISETSPVNEQFF. The CDR3 DNA reads as TGTGCCATCAGTGAGACCTCCCCCGTCAATGAGCAGTTCTTC.

The chain combines TRBV20-1 with TRBJ2-2; 7 bases match TRBD1. After removal of 3 bases from V and 3 bases from J, the junction contained 13 bases not matched to a gene. Germline CDR1 is DFQATT and CDR2 is SNEGSKA (reference sequence). The length of the CDR3 is 17 residues. In DNA form, the CDR3 reads TGCAGTGCTAGGGATACTACCCGGGACAGATACACCGGGGAGCTGTTTTTT. It encodes CSARDTTRDRYTGELFF.

The rearrangement uses TRBV4-3 and TRBJ2-7; either TRBD1 or TRBD2 may supply D (5 bases each). CDR1 LGHNA and CDR2 YSLEER come from the germline V gene. This CDR3 is built from 14 residues. With 3 bases removed from V and 6 bases from J, the gap between germline ends came to 15 bases. The CDR3 loop is CASSHARDGSEQYF. In DNA form, the CDR3 reads TGCGCCAGCAGCCACGCCCGGGACGGCTCCGAGCAGTACTTC.

This clonotype was seen at least ten times. The rearrangement uses TRBV5-6 and TRBJ1-1; D gene ambiguous. CDR3 length: 15 amino acids. With 0 bases removed from V and 2 bases from J, the gap between germline ends came to 11 bases. Germline values: CDR1 SGHDT, CDR2 YYEEEE. This CDR3 reads CASSLVAAANTEAFF. CDR3 DNA: TGTGCCAGCAGCTTGGTGGCCGCGGCTAACACTGAAGCTTTCTTT.

The gene calls are TRBV6-2 or TRBV6-3 and TRBJ2-7; TRBD2 matches at 9 bases. Losses at the gene ends were 2 bases for V and 3 bases for J; bases not matched to a gene: 5. The CDR3 is made up of 15 amino acids. Germline CDR1 reads MNHEY; CDR2 reads SVGEGT. Here the CDR3 DNA reads TGTGCCAGCAGTTACCAGACTAGCGGTTACTACGAGCAGTACTTC. Translation: CASSYQTSGYYEQYF.

This clonotype was observed many times. This sequence joins TRBV29-1 and TRBJ2-2; TRBD2 matches 8 bases. The CDR3 spans 14 residues. Germline-derived CDR1 and CDR2 are SQVTM and ANQGSEA. The J segment lost 6 bases and the V segment lost 4 bases, leaving 7 bases of the junction unmatched. The CDR3 loop reads CSVGSGTGPGELFF. The DNA for the CDR3 is TGCAGCGTTGGTAGCGGGACCGGTCCCGGGGAGCTGTTTTTT.

This clonotype was recorded many times. The rearrangement links TRBV12-3 or TRBV12-4 to TRBJ1-6, with D maybe TRBD1 (5 bases). V dropped 6 bases and J dropped 6 bases, with 15 bases sitting between them. This CDR3 is 15 amino acids long. Written as DNA, the CDR3 is TGTGCCAGCAGCCTCGGGGACCACATTAATTCACCCCTCCACTTT. Translating it yields CASSLGDHINSPLHF.

In this sample, this clonotype turned up many times. V and J are TRBV4-3 and TRBJ2-1, with 12 bases that match TRBD2. J lost 4 bases, V lost 0 bases, and 4 bases had no gene match. Germline V CDR1 and CDR2: LGHNA, YSLEER. CDR3 length equals 17 residues. In nucleotides, the CDR3 is TGCGCCAGCAGCCAAGACTGGACTAGCGGGACATACAATGAGCAGTTCTTC. Translation gives CASSQDWTSGTYNEQFF.

This clonotype was seen only a few times. The CDR3 DNA reads as TGTGCCAGCAGCTACCTGGGACAGGGCTTGGACGAGCAGTACTTC. This codes for CASSYLGQGLDEQYF. The J gene is TRBJ2-7, the V gene TRBV7-2, with TRBD1 matching over 9 bases. The trim removed 4 bases at V and 5 bases at J, leaving 9 bases unmatched. This CDR3 region has 15 residues. Germline-derived CDR1 and CDR2 are SGHTA and FQGNSA.

This clonotype was found many times. The V gene is TRBV15, the J gene TRBJ2-1; TRBD1 agrees at 9 bases. Germline assignment: CDR1 LNHNV and CDR2 YYDKDF (reference sequence). CDR3 length: 17 residues. Trimming took 0 bases from V and 5 from J; bases not matched to a gene: 8. CDR3 residues: CATSREPGTGLNNEQFF. As DNA, the CDR3 is TGTGCCACCAGCAGAGAGCCCGGGACAGGGTTGAACAATGAGCAGTTCTTC.

This clonotype was counted between two and nine times. V gene TRBV20-1 combines with J gene TRBJ1-1, with no clear D. Germline V gives CDR1 DFQATT, CDR2 SNEGSKA (reference sequence). V shed 3 bases and J shed 7 bases, with 12 bases lying between them. The CDR3 extends over 12 amino acids. Here the CDR3 reads CSASSILGEAFF. In nucleotides, the CDR3 is TGCAGTGCTAGTTCTATCCTGGGTGAAGCTTTCTTT.

This clonotype has at least ten counts. The genes are TRBV10-3 and TRBJ1-5, with TRBD1 matching over 8 bases. CDR1 and CDR2 from the germline V gene are ENHRY and SYGVKD. The CDR3 spans 18 residues. V lost 0 bases to trimming and J lost 6 bases; unmatched junction nucleotides: 13. CDR3 sequence (DNA): TGTGCCATCAGTGAGTCGAAAAACTCAGGGGGCGTGGGTCAGCCCCAGCATTTT. It codes for CAISESKNSGGVGQPQHF.

This clonotype was picked up a small number of times. The chain is built from TRBV10-3 and TRBJ1-1, with 7 bases matching TRBD1. The CDR3 spans 15 residues. From germline, CDR1 is ENHRY and CDR2 SYGVKD. V lost 7 bases to trimming and J lost 3 bases; unmatched junction nucleotides: 11. The CDR3 spells CAITQGGSGYTEAFF. The DNA for the CDR3 is TGTGCCATCACTCAGGGGGGCTCAGGGTACACTGAAGCTTTCTTT.

This clonotype was detected only a few times. This chain uses TRBV20-1 with TRBJ2-3, with D tentatively TRBD1 (6 bases). V dropped 5 bases and J dropped 1 base, with 10 bases sitting between them. Germline CDR1 and CDR2: DFQATT and SNEGSKA (reference sequence). The CDR3 length is 13 residues. CDR3 protein: CSALGQRTDTQYF. The CDR3 DNA is TGCAGTGCTTTGGGACAACGCACAGATACGCAGTATTTT.

This clonotype was seen a handful of times. The rearrangement joins TRBV7-2 to TRBJ1-2; 7 nucleotides match TRBD1. Per the germline V gene, CDR1 is SGHTA and CDR2 is FQGNSA. Trimming took 3 bases from V and 4 from J; bases not matched to a gene: 5. The CDR3 spans 14 residues. CDR3 sequence reads: CASSFLGTAYGYTF. CDR3 nucleotide sequence: TGTGCCAGCAGCTTCCTCGGGACAGCCTATGGCTACACCTTC.

The table lists this clonotype with a few counts. The chain combines TRBV29-1 with TRBJ1-1; 12 nucleotides line up with TRBD1. Germline V lookup: CDR1 SQVTM, CDR2 ANQGSEA. V lost 7 bases, J lost 6 bases, and 9 bases stayed unmatched. This CDR3 contains 14 residues. In DNA form, the CDR3 reads TGCAGCGCCGGGACAGGGGGCTATGTAGCTGAAGCTTTCTTT. Protein: CSAGTGGYVAEAFF.

A note on this clonotype: The junction departs from germline at one end; a sequencing error may be responsible. The rearrangement joins TRBV7-2 to TRBJ2-1, with D hard to call. This CDR3 has 16 amino acids. CDR1 SGHTA and CDR2 FQGNSA come from the germline V gene. The CDR3 here is CASSLVGTRSYNEQFF. CDR3 bases: TGTGCTAGCAGCTTAGTGGGTACCCGCTCCTACAATGAGCAGTTCTTC.

This clonotype occurred many times. V gene TRBV20-1 combines with J gene TRBJ2-3; D is perhaps TRBD1 or TRBD2 (5 bases each). Trimming took off 6 bases at V and 2 bases at J, with 12 bases between the two ends. Germline CDR1 and CDR2: DFQATT and SNEGSKA (reference sequence). CDR3 length equals 13 residues. The CDR3 sequence: CSARERFTDTQYF. The DNA for the CDR3 is TGCAGTGCCAGGGAGCGATTCACAGATACGCAGTATTTT.

V is TRBV11-2 and J is TRBJ1-1, with no clear D. This CDR3 contains 13 residues. Germline CDR1 and CDR2: SGHAT and FQNNGV. The V gene lost 5 bases and the J gene lost 3 bases, with 10 bases spanning the gap. This CDR3 reads CASSDGGYTEAFF. The CDR3 nucleotides are TGTGCCAGCAGCGACGGTGGCTACACTGAAGCTTTCTTT. Using reference TRBV11-2 and TRBJ1-1 for the parts outside the CDR3, the full variable domain is EAGVAQSPRYKIIEKRQSVAFWCNPISGHATLYWYQQILGQGPKLLIQFQNNGVVDDSQLPKDRFSAERLKGVDSTLKIQPAKLEDSAVYLCASSDGGYTEAFFGQGTRLTVV.